This entry is about one T cell receptor (beta chain). The data stem from a study of blood T cell repertoires in COVID-19. Overall study: Specimens from acute and convalescent COVID-19 originated in the United States, Italy and Spain. PBMCs, B-cell-depleted T cells, or T cells provided the cDNA or gDNA that made up the material.

How the authors handled the data: Reference gene primer amplification in the assay estimated nucleated cell counts. The data were produced by immunoSEQ multiplex PCR, yet TCRdb's version contains in-frame clones alone and is incomplete. V and J calls and clone size are given by that table; D and trimming were obtained from the DNA. The sample records roughly 130,000 clones, around 87% being singletons. The CDR3 covers 15 residues. The germline CDR1 and CDR2 sequences are LGHDT and YNNKEL (reference sequence). V lost 5 bases to trimming and J lost 5 bases; unmatched junction nucleotides: 8. The chain couples TRBV3-1 (or the pseudogene TRBV3-2) to TRBJ2-1; 8 nucleotides align to TRBD1. The sample taken for sequencing was peripheral blood. This receptor was obtained from a woman aged 60-75 years with acute or convalescent COVID-19. The CDR3 DNA sequence: TGTGCCAGCAGCTACAGACAGGGGAGTCACAATGAGCAGTTCTTC. It specifies CASSYRQGSHNEQFF.